The 22 T cell receptor beta chains reported below all come from one sample, sequenced in a study of blood T cell repertoires in COVID-19. Clones were sequenced by immunoSEQ multiplex PCR, and TCRdb holds only the in-frame ones, with some missing. The data show 320,000 or so clones, about 90% seen once. The sequencing sample was made of PBMCs or T cells enriched from blood (not recorded which). The receptors come from a woman aged 25 to 45 who had recovered from COVID-19.

The chain recombines TRBV18 with TRBJ2-2; 9 nucleotides line up with TRBD1. Germline V gene lookup returns CDR1 KGHSH and CDR2 LQKENI. With V trimmed by 6 bases and J by 4 bases, 9 bases remained unmatched. There are 16 residues in the CDR3. CDR3 region: CASSRRDRVATGELFF. The CDR3 DNA is TGTGCCAGCTCGCGCAGGGACAGGGTAGCCACCGGGGAGCTGTTTTTT.

This chain uses TRBV13 with TRBJ2-4; D unresolved. Germline CDR1 and CDR2: PRHDT and FYEKMQ (reference sequence). CDR3 size: 11 residues. The ends were cut back, 4 bases at V and 8 bases at J, with 6 bases in the middle. This chain's CDR3 is CASSSSDIQYF. CDR3 DNA sequence: TGTGCCAGCAGCTCTTCTGACATTCAGTACTTC. Looking up the rest from reference TRBV13 and TRBJ2-4 gives the full variable domain: AAGVIQSPRHLIKEKRETATLKCYPIPRHDTVYWYQQGPGQDPQFLISFYEKMQSDKGSIPDRFSAQQFSDYHSELNMSSLELGDSALYFCASSSSDIQYFGAGTRLSVL.

The CDR3 DNA is TGTGCCAGCAGGCCGGGACAGGGGCGCTACGAGCAGTACTTC. This translates into CASRPGQGRYEQYF. The V gene is TRBV28, the J gene TRBJ2-7, with 10 nucleotides matching TRBD1. This CDR3 comprises 14 residues. Trimming removed 6 bases from V and 3 bases from J; junction bases left unmatched: 5. Per germline, CDR1 MDHEN and CDR2 SYDVKM.

This clone is labeled as medium-sized (0.01 to 0.1%). This chain's CDR3 is CASSQSGVSYNEQFF. CDR3 nucleotide sequence: TGTGCCAGCAGCCAGAGCGGGGTGTCCTACAATGAGCAGTTCTTC. The chain employs TRBV7-2 and TRBJ2-1; 7 bases are a match to TRBD2. The germline V gene has CDR1 SGHTA and CDR2 FQGNSA. This CDR3 comprises 15 residues. With V trimmed by 5 bases and J by 1 base, 5 bases remained unmatched.

The V gene is TRBV7-2, the J gene TRBJ1-1; D not certain. Trimming shortened V by 4 bases and J by 3 bases, and 9 bases separated the two germline ends. The CDR3 runs to 13 residues. CDR1 SGHTA and CDR2 FQGNSA come from the germline V gene. CDR3: CASSWASDTEAFF. CDR3 DNA sequence: TGTGCCAGCAGCTGGGCCTCGGACACTGAAGCTTTCTTT.

This sequence joins TRBV19 and TRBJ2-3, with TRBD1 matching over 10 bases. The CDR3 contains 16 residues. Trimming removed 6 bases from V and 3 bases from J; junction bases left unmatched: 9. Per the germline V gene, CDR1 is LNHDA and CDR2 is SQIVND (reference sequence). As DNA, the CDR3 is TGTGCCAGTAGATCGGGACAGGGGAGGGGGACAGATACGCAGTATTTT. Amino acid sequence: CASRSGQGRGTDTQYF.

This sequence joins TRBV29-1 and TRBJ2-3; 11 bases line up with TRBD2. Germline V gives CDR1 SQVTM, CDR2 ANQGSEA. Trimming removed 4 bases from V and 8 bases from J; junction bases left unmatched: 8. This CDR3 has 14 residues. The CDR3 DNA reads TGCAGCGTTGCGGGACTAGCGGCTACGCTTACGCAGTATTTT. It codes for CSVAGLAATLTQYF.

The genes are TRBV29-1 and TRBJ1-2, with no clear D. Germline CDR1 SQVTM, CDR2 ANQGSEA. The V and J ends lost 3 bases and 1 base respectively, with 12 bases between them. The CDR3 has 14 residues. The CDR3 loop is CSVEWTPVNYGYTF. In nucleotides, the CDR3 is TGCAGCGTTGAGTGGACTCCAGTTAACTATGGCTACACCTTC.

The chain joins TRBV5-1 to TRBJ2-2, with 7 nucleotides matching TRBD1. V was clipped by 0 bases and J by 7 bases; unmatched bases: 3. The CDR3 spans 14 residues. CDR1 is SGHRS and CDR2 is YFSETQ in the germline V gene. CDR3 residues: CASSLGQGFGELFF. In DNA form, the CDR3 reads TGCGCCAGCAGCTTGGGACAGGGATTCGGGGAGCTGTTTTTT.

The chain recombines TRBV4-1 with TRBJ2-2; tentatively, D is TRBD2 (6 bases). The CDR3 length is 16 residues. Germline loops: CDR1 MGHRA, CDR2 YSYEKL. Trimming removed 0 bases from V and 6 bases from J, with 14 bases in between. The CDR3 coding sequence is TGCGCCAGCAGCCAAGAGGTAGCGGTAGGGCCCGGGGAGCTGTTTTTT. Residues: CASSQEVAVGPGELFF.

The chain links TRBV5-1 to TRBJ1-1, with D perhaps TRBD1 (6 bases). The CDR3 has 14 residues. The V and J ends lost 0 bases and 6 bases respectively, with 12 bases between them. Germline V gene sequence: CDR1 SGHRS, CDR2 YFSETQ. DNA for the CDR3: TGCGCCAGCAGCTTGGCCCAGGGGCTTCCTGAAGCTTTCTTT. Encoded protein: CASSLAQGLPEAFF.

In nucleotides, the CDR3 is TGTGCCAGCGGGGCACTAAGCTCCTACAATGAGCAGTTCTTC. Translated: CASGALSSYNEQFF. The chain has TRBV6-5 and TRBJ2-1, with D possibly being TRBD1 (5 bases). From germline, CDR1 is MNHEY and CDR2 SVGAGI. The CDR3 contains 14 residues. V was trimmed by 8 bases and J by 0 bases, leaving 11 bases between them.

The genes are TRBV5-6 and TRBJ2-4, with 9 bases fitting TRBD1. The CDR3 totals 12 residues. With 4 bases clipped from V and 12 bases from J, the junction kept 5 bases outside the gene matches. Germline loops: CDR1 SGHDT, CDR2 YYEEEE. The CDR3 sequence is CASSQTGGSQYF. CDR3 in DNA: TGTGCCAGCAGCCAAACAGGGGGCAGTCAGTACTTC. Full variable domain (missing parts from reference TRBV5-6 and TRBJ2-4): DAGVTQSPTHLIKTRGQQVTLRCSPKSGHDTVSWYQQALGQGPQFIFQYYEEEERQRGNFPDRFSGHQFPNYSSELNVNALLLGDSALYLCASSQTGGSQYFGAGTRLSVL.

This clone was detected only once. The chain combines TRBV29-1 with TRBJ1-1; 7 positions match TRBD1. With V trimmed by 7 bases and J by 10 bases, 12 bases remained unmatched. This CDR3 has 12 residues. Germline V gene sequence: CDR1 SQVTM, CDR2 ANQGSEA. CDR3 in DNA: TGCAGCGGCTTACAGGGGCCAGAGACAGCTTTCTTT. This encodes CSGLQGPETAFF.

The chain is built from TRBV11-2 and TRBJ1-1; 7 nucleotides match TRBD1. Trimming cost V 5 bases and J 10 bases; bases outside gene matches: 10. The germline CDR1 and CDR2 sequences are SGHAT and FQNNGV. This CDR3 region has 13 residues. CDR3: CASSPGGDRRAFF. The CDR3 bases are TGTGCCAGCAGCCCCGGGGGGGACAGACGAGCTTTCTTT. Supplemented by reference TRBV11-2 and TRBJ1-1, the full variable domain reads EAGVAQSPRYKIIEKRQSVAFWCNPISGHATLYWYQQILGQGPKLLIQFQNNGVVDDSQLPKDRFSAERLKGVDSTLKIQPAKLEDSAVYLCASSPGGDRRAFFGQGTRLTVV.

This clone was detected many times. The chain has TRBV7-9 and TRBJ2-2; 10 bases map to TRBD2. Trimming at V came to 0 bases and at J to 4 bases, leaving 2 bases not matched to a gene. CDR1 SEHNR and CDR2 FQNEAQ come from the germline V gene (reference sequence). CDR3 length: 16 amino acids. In DNA, the CDR3 is TGTGCCAGCAGCTTAGCGTTAGCGGGGGGCACCGGGGAGCTGTTTTTT. It translates to CASSLALAGGTGELFF.

This clone was seen a single time. Other DNA sequences in this specimen translate into the identical CDR3. This sequence joins TRBV9 and TRBJ1-3; possibly TRBD1 for D (6 bases). Germline-derived CDR1 and CDR2 are SGDLS and YYNGEE. Trimming took 0 bases from V and 2 from J, leaving 9 bases between them. This CDR3 spans 15 amino acids. The CDR3 DNA reads as TGTGCCAGCAGCGTAGGGGCAGGGGCTGGAAACACCATATATTTT. Its protein product is CASSVGAGAGNTIYF.

The gene calls are TRBV3-1 (or the pseudogene TRBV3-2) and TRBJ2-5; D not certain. CDR1 LGHDT and CDR2 YNNKEL come from the germline V gene (reference sequence). This CDR3 is 14 amino acids long. V lost 4 bases and J 1 base, leaving 10 bases between the germline ends. The CDR3 coding sequence is TGTGCCAGCAGCCGCAGCGAAACCCAAGAGACCCAGTACTTC. Amino acids: CASSRSETQETQYF.

The V gene is TRBV2, the J gene TRBJ1-1, with D hard to call. The CDR3 is 9 amino acids. Germline CDR1 SNHLY, CDR2 FYNNEI. The CDR3 is CLGNTEAFF. CDR3 nucleotides: TGTCTCGGGAACACTGAAGCTTTCTTT.

V gene TRBV13 combines with J gene TRBJ1-5; TRBD1 is a possible D gene (6 bases). Looked up from germline, CDR1 is PRHDT and CDR2 is FYEKMQ (reference sequence). V was cut by 3 bases and J by 4 bases, with 7 bases left in between. CDR3 size: 13 residues. CDR3 coding DNA: TGTGCCAGCAGCTTTGGACAGAATCAGCCCCAGCATTTT. Translation: CASSFGQNQPQHF. Full variable domain (remainder filled in from reference TRBV13 and TRBJ1-5): AAGVIQSPRHLIKEKRETATLKCYPIPRHDTVYWYQQGPGQDPQFLISFYEKMQSDKGSIPDRFSAQQFSDYHSELNMSSLELGDSALYFCASSFGQNQPQHFGDGTRLSIL.

This chain joins TRBV18 and TRBJ1-5; perhaps TRBD1 as D (5 bases). CDR3 length equals 17 residues. Trimming took 2 bases from V and 0 from J, leaving 14 bases between them. The germline V gene encodes CDR1 KGHSH and CDR2 LQKENI. CDR3 DNA: TGTGCCAGCTCACCAGGTCCAGGGCTAAATAGCAATCAGCCCCAGCATTTT. Translation: CASSPGPGLNSNQPQHF. The full variable domain, its missing parts supplied by reference TRBV18 and TRBJ1-5, is NAGVMQNPRHLVRRRGQEARLRCSPMKGHSHVYWYRQLPEEGLKFMVYLQKENIIDESGMPKERFSAEFPKEGPSILRIQQVVRGDSAAYFCASSPGPGLNSNQPQHFGDGTRLSIL.

The CDR3 region is CASSSTGRETQYF. The CDR3 DNA sequence: TGTGCCAGCAGCTCAACGGGGAGGGAGACCCAGTACTTC. The chain couples TRBV12-3 or TRBV12-4 to TRBJ2-5; TRBD2 is a possible D gene (6 bases). The ends were cut back, 6 bases at V and 5 bases at J, with 13 bases in the middle. The CDR3 totals 13 residues.